The clone carrying this T cell receptor (beta chain) was counted only a few times. CD8+ and CD4+ T cells from blood underwent TCR beta sequencing, which was carried out in a high-throughput format. As judged by recently defined diagnostic criteria, patients with Susac syndrome had definite or probable disease. The data are from a study of CD8 T cells in Susac syndrome. At the level of the study: When blood was drawn, patients with Susac syndrome were on intravenous immunoglobulin alone, on corticosteroids, or therapy-naive.

RNA, at roughly 0.45 to 1 ug, was reverse transcribed with random hexamers. One entry per CDR3 protein results from TCRdb running MiXCR on the immunoSEQ multiplex PCR reads. The table lists about 150,000 distinct CDR3 sequences, 85% to 95% of them singletons. The V end lost 2 bases, the J end lost 2 bases, and 2 bases lay between the germline ends. In germline, CDR1 is KGHSH, CDR2 LQKENI. This CDR3 spans 12 amino acids. The V gene is TRBV18, the J gene TRBJ2-3; D unclear. This sequence was found in a human donor with Susac syndrome. The specimen sequenced was CD4+ T cells from PBMCs. CDR3 coding DNA: TGTGCCAGCTCACCATTCACAGATACGCAGTATTTT. It yields the protein CASSPFTDTQYF. Full variable domain (rest looked up from reference TRBV18 and TRBJ2-3): NAGVMQNPRHLVRRRGQEARLRCSPMKGHSHVYWYRQLPEEGLKFMVYLQKENIIDESGMPKERFSAEFPKEGPSILRIQQVVRGDSAAYFCASSPFTDTQYFGPGTRLTVL.